This entry lists 24 T cell receptor beta chains sequenced from one sample in a study of T-cell reconstitution after alpha-beta-depleted transplantation in children. Study-wide results and caveats: Newly produced T cells mostly provided counts and TCRbeta diversity after one year, as hyperexpanded clones declined.

Their antigens remain unidentified. The TCRbeta library was prepared with unique molecular identifiers. TCRdb fed the PCR reads into MiXCR, producing one record per CDR3 protein. The sample lists around 270,000 distinct CDR3 sequences, roughly 7.8% occurring once. The sequencing used peripheral blood, collected 360 days after TCRalphabeta/CD19-depleted stem cell transplant. All receptors derive from a female patient aged 2-10 years who had a stem cell transplant for Fanconi anemia, so the T cells may come from the graft donor.

This clonotype was detected ten times or more. The chain links TRBV20-1 to TRBJ2-7, with D unclear. Deletions cut 2 bases from V and 7 bases from J, with 6 bases between. This CDR3 spans 10 amino acids. Germline values: CDR1 DFQATT, CDR2 SNEGSKA (reference sequence). The chain's CDR3 is CSARRVEQYF. The CDR3 DNA reads as TGCAGTGCTAGAAGGGTGGAGCAGTACTTC.

This clonotype has a count of ten or more. The chain is built from TRBV5-6 and TRBJ1-1, with 7 bases aligning to TRBD1. The germline gives CDR1 SGHDT, CDR2 YYEEEE. V dropped 0 bases and J dropped 2; count of bases not matched to a gene: 7. The CDR3 length is 16 residues. CDR3 nucleotides: TGTGCCAGCAGCTTGGACAGGGGATTTGGTAACACTGAAGCTTTCTTT. It is translated as CASSLDRGFGNTEAFF.

This clonotype came up a few times. This chain links TRBV7-8 with TRBJ2-7, with D perhaps being TRBD1 or TRBD2 (6 bases each). Germline V lookup: CDR1 SGHVS, CDR2 FQNEAQ. Trimming pared 2 bases from V and 7 bases from J, leaving 15 bases between. The CDR3 spans 14 residues. This CDR3 reads CASSLHPRGLEQYV. The CDR3 region has the DNA TGTGCCAGCAGCTTACACCCCCGGGGGCTAGAGCAGTACGTC.

This clonotype appeared many times. This sequence joins TRBV28 and TRBJ2-1, with unresolved D. Trimming removed 5 bases from V and 0 bases from J, with 11 bases in between. The CDR3 covers 15 residues. Germline CDR1 MDHEN, CDR2 SYDVKM. The CDR3 here is CASSPPLLSYNEQFF. Here the CDR3 DNA reads TGTGCCAGCAGTCCCCCATTGCTCTCCTACAATGAGCAGTTCTTC. The whole variable domain, remainder taken from reference TRBV28 and TRBJ2-1, is DVKVTQSSRYLVKRTGEKVFLECVQDMDHENMFWYRQDPGLGLRLIYFSYDVKMKEKGDIPEGYSVSREKKERFSLILESASTNQTSMYLCASSPPLLSYNEQFFGPGTRLTVL.

This clonotype was counted between two and nine times. This chain uses TRBV5-1 with TRBJ2-1; tentative D call: TRBD1 (6 bases). The germline CDR1 and CDR2 sequences are SGHRS and YFSETQ. The length of the CDR3 is 13 residues. V dropped 5 bases and J dropped 6 bases, with 12 bases sitting between them. Here the CDR3 reads CASREGQINEQFF. CDR3 nucleotide sequence: TGCGCCAGCAGGGAAGGACAGATCAATGAGCAGTTCTTC. Supplemented by reference TRBV5-1 and TRBJ2-1, the full variable domain reads KAGVTQTPRYLIKTRGQQVTLSCSPISGHRSVSWYQQTPGQGLQFLFEYFSETQRNKGNFPGRFSGRQFSNSRSEMNVSTLELGDSALYLCASREGQINEQFFGPGTRLTVL.

Ten or more counts support this clonotype. The rearrangement uses TRBV20-1 and TRBJ2-7; D unresolved. CDR3 length equals 13 residues. Trimming left V 2 bases short and J 2 bases short, with 10 bases between. Germline V lookup: CDR1 DFQATT, CDR2 SNEGSKA (reference sequence). Here the CDR3 reads CSARSTTTYEQYF. The CDR3 DNA reads as TGCAGTGCTAGATCCACCACTACCTACGAGCAGTACTTC.

This clonotype was seen ten or more times. V is TRBV24-1 and J is TRBJ2-2; no clear D gene. This CDR3 comprises 14 residues. CDR1 and CDR2 from the germline V gene are KGHDR and SFDVKD. The V and J ends lost 9 bases and 1 base respectively, with 11 bases between them. The CDR3 DNA reads TGTGCCACCGCCTTGACGATGAACACCGGGGAGCTGTTTTTT. This gives the protein CATALTMNTGELFF.

A few counts support this clonotype. The chain uses TRBV19 and TRBJ1-5; a possible D gene is TRBD1 (5 bases). Trimming left V 9 bases short and J 7 bases short, with 19 bases between. The germline V gene encodes CDR1 LNHDA and CDR2 SQIVND (reference sequence). The CDR3 spans 14 residues. CDR3 loop: CASDIGVRVQPQHF. The CDR3 nucleotides read TGTGCCAGCGACATAGGGGTCAGGGTACAGCCCCAGCATTTT.

DNA for the CDR3: TGTGCCAGCAGCTTTTTGAACGATTCTCCGCAGTATTTT. The encoded protein is CASSFLNDSPQYF. The V call is TRBV7-6, the J call TRBJ2-3, with unresolved D. The CDR3 has 13 residues. Trimming stripped 3 bases from V and 10 bases from J, with 14 bases between. In germline, CDR1 is SGHVS, CDR2 FNYEAQ.

The rearrangement uses TRBV18 and TRBJ2-7; 10 bases are shared with TRBD2. There are 16 residues in the CDR3. Trimming removed 0 bases from V and 2 bases from J; junction bases left unmatched: 4. CDR1 KGHSH and CDR2 LQKENI come from the germline V gene. The CDR3 reads CASSPPGLAGAYEQYF. The CDR3 nucleotides are TGTGCCAGCTCACCACCCGGCCTAGCGGGAGCCTACGAGCAGTACTTC. The entire variable domain, with the rest obtained from reference TRBV18 and TRBJ2-7, is as follows: NAGVMQNPRHLVRRRGQEARLRCSPMKGHSHVYWYRQLPEEGLKFMVYLQKENIIDESGMPKERFSAEFPKEGPSILRIQQVVRGDSAAYFCASSPPGLAGAYEQYFGPGTRLTVT.

The chain employs TRBV7-3 and TRBJ1-6, with 9 nucleotides matching TRBD1. The CDR3 contains 14 residues. J gave up 9 bases and V 6 bases, and 6 bases lay outside the gene matches. Germline values: CDR1 SGHTA, CDR2 FQGTGA. CDR3 DNA: TGTGCCAGCAGTCGGGACAGGGATGCTTCACCCCTCCACTTT. Its protein is CASSRDRDASPLHF.

This clonotype was observed at least ten times. This chain uses TRBV5-1 with TRBJ2-1; tentative D call: TRBD2 (5 bases). The V gene lost 2 bases and the J gene lost 3 bases, with 15 bases spanning the gap. The CDR3 runs to 16 residues. Germline-derived CDR1 and CDR2 are SGHRS and YFSETQ. The chain's CDR3 is CASSFGVSGIYNEQFF. CDR3 nucleotide sequence: TGCGCCAGCAGCTTCGGCGTGTCCGGGATCTACAATGAGCAGTTCTTC.

This clonotype has more than one count but fewer than ten. This chain links TRBV25-1 with TRBJ1-3; perhaps TRBD1 as D (5 bases). The V end was cut by 5 bases, the J end by 0 bases, with 14 bases between. The CDR3 has 16 amino acids. The germline V gene encodes CDR1 MGHDK and CDR2 SYGVNS. The CDR3 reads CASSPPGQFSGNTIYF. Here the CDR3 DNA reads TGTGCCAGCAGTCCCCCGGGGCAGTTCTCTGGAAACACCATATATTTT.

In its sample, this clonotype was seen a few times. V gene TRBV5-1 combines with J gene TRBJ2-7, with TRBD1 identical over 7 bases. Trimming cost V 4 bases and J 2 bases; bases outside gene matches: 9. The CDR3 has 15 amino acids. The germline V gene has CDR1 SGHRS and CDR2 YFSETQ. The CDR3 nucleotides read TGCGCCAGCAGCGAGACAGGGAGAAGGGCCTACGAGCAGTACTTC. It codes for CASSETGRRAYEQYF. The variable domain in full, with the rest retrieved from reference TRBV5-1 and TRBJ2-7, is KAGVTQTPRYLIKTRGQQVTLSCSPISGHRSVSWYQQTPGQGLQFLFEYFSETQRNKGNFPGRFSGRQFSNSRSEMNVSTLELGDSALYLCASSETGRRAYEQYFGPGTRLTVT.

CDR3 sequence reads: CASSQVQPTSTDTQYF. CDR3 DNA: TGTGCCAGCAGCCAAGTCCAGCCTACTAGCACAGATACGCAGTATTTT. The chain links TRBV3-1 to TRBJ2-3; no clear D gene. The CDR3 extends over 16 amino acids. Germline CDR1 reads LGHDT; CDR2 reads YNNKEL (reference sequence). The ends were cut back, 1 base at V and 0 bases at J, with 11 bases in the middle.

This clonotype was detected ten times or more. The chain employs TRBV5-6 and TRBJ1-1; no reliable D call. Germline-derived CDR1 and CDR2 are SGHDT and YYEEEE. The CDR3 extends over 14 amino acids. V shed 4 bases and J shed 1 base, with 11 bases lying between them. CDR3 in DNA: TGTGCCAGCAGCCCTGGATTCGCGAACACTGAAGCTTTCTTT. It codes for CASSPGFANTEAFF.

This clonotype was seen at least ten times. V and J are TRBV9 and TRBJ1-3; D is undetermined. Trimming removed 0 bases at V and 4 bases at J, with 8 bases between. Germline CDR1 and CDR2: SGDLS and YYNGEE. CDR3 length equals 14 residues. In DNA form, the CDR3 reads TGTGCCAGCAGCGTAGCCATCGCGGGAAACACCATATATTTT. The encoded protein is CASSVAIAGNTIYF.

This clonotype came up a few times. The J gene is TRBJ2-3, the V gene TRBV20-1; no definite D call. The CDR3 sequence is 14 residues long. CDR1 is DFQATT, CDR2 SNEGSKA, per germline (reference sequence). With 6 bases removed from V and 2 bases from J, the gap between germline ends came to 15 bases. The CDR3 region has the DNA TGCAGTGCCTCACACCTAGAAAACACAGATACGCAGTATTTT. Its translation is CSASHLENTDTQYF.

This clonotype was picked up a small number of times. The chain joins TRBV5-6 to TRBJ1-1, with D tentatively TRBD1 (5 bases). V lost 2 bases and J 5 bases, leaving 19 bases between the germline ends. Germline assignment: CDR1 SGHDT and CDR2 YYEEEE. This CDR3 is built from 16 residues. This CDR3 reads CASSFEGALPRTEAFF. CDR3 DNA: TGTGCCAGCAGCTTCGAAGGGGCCCTTCCTAGAACTGAAGCTTTCTTT.

The chain employs TRBV12-3 or TRBV12-4 and TRBJ1-2; D remains unclear. Trimming pared 6 bases from V and 7 bases from J, leaving 12 bases between. The CDR3 spans 12 residues. DNA of the CDR3: TGTGCCAGCAGCCCCGTTTTTGGTGGCTACACCTTC. As protein: CASSPVFGGYTF.

The chain carries TRBV28 and TRBJ1-6; tentatively, D is TRBD1 (5 bases). This CDR3 has 14 residues. Between the trimmed V and J ends, which lost 7 bases and 5 bases, there was a span of 12 bases. CDR1 MDHEN and CDR2 SYDVKM come from the germline V gene. CDR3 coding DNA: TGTGCCAGCAAAACGGGGGGGAATAATTCACCCCTCCACTTT. It specifies CASKTGGNNSPLHF. Full variable domain (outside the CDR3, taken from reference TRBV28 and TRBJ1-6): DVKVTQSSRYLVKRTGEKVFLECVQDMDHENMFWYRQDPGLGLRLIYFSYDVKMKEKGDIPEGYSVSREKKERFSLILESASTNQTSMYLCASKTGGNNSPLHFGNGTRLTVT.

This clonotype appeared many times. The J gene is TRBJ2-7, the V gene TRBV6-2 or TRBV6-3, with TRBD1 matching 7 bases. V lost 7 bases, J lost 7 bases, and 16 bases stayed unmatched. The CDR3 covers 15 residues. The germline V gene has CDR1 MNHEY and CDR2 SVGEGT. The CDR3 is CASIARGIPSAEQYF. CDR3 coding DNA: TGTGCCAGCATCGCCAGGGGGATCCCTTCTGCGGAGCAGTACTTC.

In this sample, this clonotype turned up many times. The chain carries TRBV28 and TRBJ1-1; tentatively, D is TRBD1 (6 bases). V shed 4 bases and J shed 6 bases, with 15 bases lying between them. CDR1 and CDR2 (germline): MDHEN, SYDVKM. This CDR3 is 14 amino acids long. CDR3 residues: CASSSPGEGPEAFF. The CDR3 bases are TGTGCCAGCAGTTCCCCAGGGGAGGGACCTGAAGCTTTCTTT.

This clonotype was found a few times. The chain links TRBV6-2 or TRBV6-3 to TRBJ1-1; D is uncertain. V was pared by 2 bases and J by 5 bases, with 12 bases between. This CDR3 has 14 residues. The germline CDR1 and CDR2 sequences are MNHEY and SVGEGT. Here the CDR3 reads CASSYRSSATEAFF. The CDR3 coding sequence is TGTGCCAGCAGTTACCGTTCGTCAGCTACTGAAGCTTTCTTT.